This T cell receptor beta chain stems from a study of blood T cell repertoires in COVID-19. Whole-study context: COVID-19 samples collected from the United States, Italy and Spain covered acute and convalescent phases. PBMCs, B-cell-depleted T cells, or T cells provided the cDNA or gDNA that made up the material.

Authors' analysis steps: Scientists estimated how many nucleated cells there were by amplifying reference gene primers. Data came from immunoSEQ multiplex PCR; TCRdb stores just in-frame clones and leaves some out. D and trimming come from the DNA, and the V and J calls and clone size come from that table. Here the sample spans some 14,000 clones, more than 70% being singletons. Germline V CDR1 and CDR2: MNHEY, SVGEGT. Trimming cost V 0 bases and J 5 bases, with 10 bases left between them. The CDR3 runs to 14 residues. This receptor was identified in a human donor in a cohort sampled during active COVID-19. The material sequenced was peripheral blood. This chain links TRBV6-2 or TRBV6-3 with TRBJ1-1; perhaps TRBD1 as D (6 bases). The CDR3 sequence: CASSYSGQGTEAFF. The CDR3 nucleotides read TGTGCCAGCAGTTACTCGGGGCAGGGGACTGAAGCTTTCTTT.